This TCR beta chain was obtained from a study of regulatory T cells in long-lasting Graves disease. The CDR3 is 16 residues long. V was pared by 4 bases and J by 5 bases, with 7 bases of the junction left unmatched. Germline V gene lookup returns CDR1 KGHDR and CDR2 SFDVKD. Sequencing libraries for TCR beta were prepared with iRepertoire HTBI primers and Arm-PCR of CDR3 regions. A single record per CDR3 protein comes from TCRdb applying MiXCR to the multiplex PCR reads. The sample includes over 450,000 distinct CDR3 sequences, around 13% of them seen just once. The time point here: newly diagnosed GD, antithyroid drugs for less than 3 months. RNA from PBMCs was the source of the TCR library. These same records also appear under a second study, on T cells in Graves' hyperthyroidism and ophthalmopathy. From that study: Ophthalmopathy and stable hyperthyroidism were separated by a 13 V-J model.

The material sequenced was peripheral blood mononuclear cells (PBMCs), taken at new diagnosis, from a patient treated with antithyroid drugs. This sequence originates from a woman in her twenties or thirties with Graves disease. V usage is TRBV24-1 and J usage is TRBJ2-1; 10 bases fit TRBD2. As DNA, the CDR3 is TGTGCCACCAGTGACCCCGGGACTAGCGTGAACAATGAGCAGTTCTTC. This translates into CATSDPGTSVNNEQFF.